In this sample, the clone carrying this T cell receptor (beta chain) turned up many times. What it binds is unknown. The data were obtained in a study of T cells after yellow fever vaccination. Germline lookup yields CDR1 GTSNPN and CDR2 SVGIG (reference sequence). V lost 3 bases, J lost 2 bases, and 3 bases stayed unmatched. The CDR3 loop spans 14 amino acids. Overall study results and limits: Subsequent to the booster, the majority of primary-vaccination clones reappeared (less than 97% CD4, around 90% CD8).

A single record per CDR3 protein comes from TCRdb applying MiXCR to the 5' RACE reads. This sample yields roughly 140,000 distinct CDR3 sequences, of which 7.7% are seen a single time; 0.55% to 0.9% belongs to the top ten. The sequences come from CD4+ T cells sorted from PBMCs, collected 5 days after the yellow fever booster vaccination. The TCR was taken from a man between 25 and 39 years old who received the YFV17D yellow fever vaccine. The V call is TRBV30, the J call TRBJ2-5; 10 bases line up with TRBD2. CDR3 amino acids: CAWSRGLAQETQYF. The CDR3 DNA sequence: TGTGCCTGGAGCAGGGGACTAGCGCAAGAGACCCAGTACTTC.